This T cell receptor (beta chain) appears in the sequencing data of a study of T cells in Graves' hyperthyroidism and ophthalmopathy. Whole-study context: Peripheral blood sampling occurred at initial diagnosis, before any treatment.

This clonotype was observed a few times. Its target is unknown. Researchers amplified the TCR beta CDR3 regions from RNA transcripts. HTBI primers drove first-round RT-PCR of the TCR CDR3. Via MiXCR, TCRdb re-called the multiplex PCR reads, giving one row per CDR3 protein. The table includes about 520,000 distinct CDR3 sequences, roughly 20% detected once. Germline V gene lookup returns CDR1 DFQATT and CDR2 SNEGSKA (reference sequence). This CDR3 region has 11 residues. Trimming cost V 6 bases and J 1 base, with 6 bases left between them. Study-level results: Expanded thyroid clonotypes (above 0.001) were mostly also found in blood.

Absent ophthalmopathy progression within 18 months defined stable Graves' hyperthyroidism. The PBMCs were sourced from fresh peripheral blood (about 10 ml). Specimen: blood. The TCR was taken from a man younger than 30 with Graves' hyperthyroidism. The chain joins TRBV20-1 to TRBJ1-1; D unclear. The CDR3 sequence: CSAGRNTEAFF. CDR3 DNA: TGCAGTGCGGGGAGGAACACTGAAGCTTTCTTT.